Below, 24 T cell receptor beta chains from the same sample are listed, as sequenced in a study of blood T cell repertoires in COVID-19. The repertoire was sequenced with immunoSEQ multiplex PCR; TCRdb's copy has only in-frame clones and lacks some. Among approximately 140,000 clones, around 89% were seen once, and the ten largest hold less than 20%. Sequenced material: peripheral blood. The receptors here all came from a man aged 50-59 years with active or convalescent COVID-19.

The chain links TRBV21-1 to TRBJ2-1; TRBD2, as called in the table, went unchecked against the DNA. TRBV21-1 represents a pseudogene. There are 17 residues in the CDR3. The chain's CDR3 is CASSRSRGGPPLAKQFF. The CDR3 nucleotides read TGTGCCAGCAGCAGGTCCCGGGGGGGACCGCCACTTGCCAAGCAGTTCTTC.

The chain is built from TRBV5-5 and TRBJ1-4; D gene unclear. CDR1 SGHKS and CDR2 YYEKEE come from the germline V gene (reference sequence). The CDR3 extends over 14 amino acids. Trimming shortened V by 4 bases and J by 0 bases, and 7 bases separated the two germline ends. The chain's CDR3 is CASSPRATNEKLFF. The CDR3 nucleotides read TGTGCCAGCAGCCCCCGCGCAACTAATGAAAAACTGTTTTTT.

V gene TRBV7-9 combines with J gene TRBJ2-2; possibly TRBD2 for D (6 bases). The CDR3 is 16 residues long. The V end lost 5 bases, the J end lost 0 bases, and 13 bases lay between the germline ends. The germline gives CDR1 SEHNR, CDR2 FQNEAQ (reference sequence). The chain's CDR3 is CASSVYGRTNTGELFF. CDR3 nucleotides: TGTGCCAGCAGCGTCTACGGGAGAACGAACACCGGGGAGCTGTTTTTT.

The chain joins TRBV19 to TRBJ1-3; D not resolved. The CDR3 has 15 amino acids. V lost 4 bases and J lost 0, with 10 bases in between. Germline assignment: CDR1 LNHDA and CDR2 SQIVND (reference sequence). The CDR3, as DNA: TGTGCCAGTAGTAATTCCGGGTCCTCTGGAAACACCATATATTTT. Amino acid sequence: CASSNSGSSGNTIYF.

This sequence joins TRBV10-3 and TRBJ1-2; D remains ambiguous. Germline V gene sequence: CDR1 ENHRY, CDR2 SYGVKD. The CDR3 has 14 residues. Deletions cut 10 bases from V and 5 bases from J, with 20 bases between. CDR3 sequence: CATRREGLEYGYTF. The CDR3 DNA follows: TGTGCCACTAGGAGGGAGGGCCTGGAGTATGGCTACACCTTC.

This chain uses TRBV9 with TRBJ2-1, with 8 nucleotides matching TRBD1. J was trimmed by 0 bases and V by 0 bases; bases with no gene match: 5. Looked up from germline, CDR1 is SGDLS and CDR2 is YYNGEE. The CDR3 is made up of 17 amino acids. The CDR3 is CASSVDHRGSSYNEQFF. Here the CDR3 DNA reads TGTGCCAGCAGCGTAGATCACAGGGGGAGCTCCTACAATGAGCAGTTCTTC.

This clone was recorded only once. J is TRBJ1-1 and V is TRBV29-1; weak D call: TRBD1 (6 bases). The germline V and J ends were trimmed by 3 bases and 1 base, with 9 bases remaining between them. The CDR3 has 13 amino acids. Germline CDR1 is SQVTM and CDR2 is ANQGSEA. The CDR3 bases are TGCAGCGTTGAGAAGGACAGGAACACTGAAGCTTTCTTT. Amino acid sequence: CSVEKDRNTEAFF.

V gene TRBV6-5 combines with J gene TRBJ2-1; 9 nucleotides agree with TRBD2. The germline CDR1 and CDR2 sequences are MNHEY and SVGAGI. The CDR3 extends over 15 amino acids. The V and J ends lost 5 bases and 1 base, in that order; junction bases with no gene match: 3. The CDR3 bases are TGTGCCAGCAGTCTTAGCGGGGGTTCCTACAATGAGCAGTTCTTC. Encoded protein: CASSLSGGSYNEQFF.

This chain uses TRBV24-1 with TRBJ2-3; D remains unclear. CDR1 is KGHDR, CDR2 SFDVKD, per germline. The germline V and J ends were trimmed by 7 bases and 0 bases, with 13 bases remaining between them. This CDR3 has 15 residues. Here the CDR3 reads CATSHPTGSTDTQYF. The CDR3 DNA follows: TGTGCCACCAGCCATCCAACGGGTAGCACAGATACGCAGTATTTT.

The chain joins TRBV18 to TRBJ1-1, with D hard to call. Trimming took 8 bases from V and 0 from J, leaving 10 bases between them. Germline CDR1 KGHSH, CDR2 LQKENI. CDR3 length equals 13 residues. The CDR3 protein is CASTDIMNTEAFF. CDR3 nucleotides: TGTGCCAGCACCGACATCATGAACACTGAAGCTTTCTTT.

The V call is TRBV9, the J call TRBJ2-7, with 12 bases matching TRBD2. V shed 4 bases and J 5 bases; nucleotides not matched to a gene: 4. Germline CDR1 is SGDLS and CDR2 is YYNGEE. CDR3 size: 14 residues. The DNA for the CDR3 is TGTGCCAGCAGCTCAAGACTAGCGGGAGACGAGCAGTACTTC. This translates into CASSSRLAGDEQYF.

The genes are TRBV7-9 and TRBJ2-7, with 14 nucleotides matching TRBD2. V shed 5 bases and J 3 bases; nucleotides not matched to a gene: 3. The CDR3 covers 15 residues. CDR1 and CDR2 from the germline V gene are SEHNR and FQNEAQ (reference sequence). CDR3 nucleotide sequence: TGTGCCAGCAGCCAGACTAGCGGGAGGGTCTACGAGCAGTACTTC. This codes for CASSQTSGRVYEQYF.

The rearrangement uses TRBV5-5 and TRBJ1-6, with D possibly TRBD1 on 6 matching bases. Trimming removed 4 bases at V and 0 bases at J, with 14 bases between. This CDR3 spans 17 amino acids. CDR1 is SGHKS, CDR2 YYEKEE, per germline (reference sequence). The CDR3 reads CASSRDKFNSYNSPLHF. The CDR3 DNA follows: TGTGCCAGCAGCCGGGACAAGTTCAACTCCTATAATTCACCCCTCCACTTT.

The rearrangement links TRBV24-1 to TRBJ1-5; TRBD1 agrees at 7 bases. CDR1 is KGHDR, CDR2 SFDVKD, per germline. The CDR3 extends over 15 amino acids. V shed 5 bases, J shed 1 base, and the junction held 4 bases outside the gene matches. DNA of the CDR3: TGTGCCACCAGTGCGACGACAGGGAGCAATCAGCCCCAGCATTTT. Protein sequence: CATSATTGSNQPQHF.

J is TRBJ2-1 and V is TRBV6-6, with 11 nucleotides matching TRBD2. CDR1 and CDR2 (germline): MNHNY, SVGAGI (reference sequence). Losses at the gene ends were 5 bases for V and 7 bases for J; bases not matched to a gene: 7. This CDR3 has 15 residues. CDR3 region: CASSIAGGPYNEQFF. In DNA, the CDR3 is TGTGCCAGCAGTATAGCGGGGGGGCCTTATAATGAGCAGTTCTTC.

The genes are TRBV27 and TRBJ2-7, with D perhaps matching TRBD1 (6 bases). There are 16 residues in the CDR3. V lost 5 bases to trimming and J lost 1 base, with 18 bases between them. Germline V gives CDR1 MNHEY, CDR2 SMNVEV (reference sequence). CDR3 sequence (DNA): TGTGCCAGCAGTATGACAGGAGCAAGCCGTTCCTACGAGCAGTACTTC. This gives the protein CASSMTGASRSYEQYF.

This chain connects TRBV4-3 to TRBJ2-4; 8 positions agree with TRBD1. J gave up 1 base and V 1 base, and 21 bases lay outside the gene matches. Germline CDR1 LGHNA, CDR2 YSLEER. The CDR3 sequence is 22 residues long. The CDR3 nucleotides read TGCGCCAGCAGCCAAGCTATCGTTGGACAGGGCATTCCAAGGGGGGCCAAAAACATTCAGTACTTC. Amino acids: CASSQAIVGQGIPRGAKNIQYF.

The chain recombines TRBV30 with TRBJ1-5; 9 nucleotides match TRBD1. Germline CDR1 is GTSNPN and CDR2 is SVGIG (reference sequence). The CDR3 covers 17 residues. J gave up 1 base and V 3 bases, and 10 bases lay outside the gene matches. CDR3 loop: CAWRGPGQGLSNQPQHF. DNA of the CDR3: TGTGCCTGGAGGGGGCCGGGACAGGGTTTGAGCAATCAGCCCCAGCATTTT.

V gene TRBV10-3 combines with J gene TRBJ1-1, with 7 nucleotides matching TRBD1. V trimming: 0 bases; J trimming: 0 bases; junction bases outside the gene matches: 10. This CDR3 is 18 amino acids long. Germline V gene data show CDR1 as ENHRY and CDR2 as SYGVKD. The CDR3 sequence: CAISESQPGQIMNTEAFF. The CDR3 region has the DNA TGTGCCATCAGTGAGTCCCAACCGGGACAGATCATGAACACTGAAGCTTTCTTT.

This chain uses TRBV9 with TRBJ2-3, with 11 bases that match TRBD2. Germline V CDR1 and CDR2: SGDLS, YYNGEE. V lost 3 bases and J lost 2; bases outside the gene matches: 5. The CDR3 length is 16 residues. CDR3 in DNA: TGTGCCAGCAGCGCGCTAGCGGGGGGTTCCACAGATACGCAGTATTTT. This codes for CASSALAGGSTDTQYF.

This clone has only one observation. The chain recombines TRBV27 with TRBJ2-3, with D perhaps matching TRBD1 (6 bases). Germline values: CDR1 MNHEY, CDR2 SMNVEV (reference sequence). V was clipped by 8 bases and J by 0 bases, with 12 bases between them. This CDR3 is built from 14 residues. For the CDR3, the DNA is TGTGCCAGCTCGACAGGAACTAGCACAGATACGCAGTATTTT. Encoded protein: CASSTGTSTDTQYF.

The V gene is TRBV5-8, the J gene TRBJ2-3; 9 nucleotides align to TRBD2. J lost 5 bases, V lost 4 bases, and 8 bases had no gene match. Germline CDR1 reads SGHTS; CDR2 reads YDEGEE. The CDR3 has 15 amino acids. In DNA, the CDR3 is TGTGCCAGCAGCCGCATGACTAGCGGACGAGATACGCAGTATTTT. Translating gives CASSRMTSGRDTQYF. Using reference TRBV5-8 and TRBJ2-3 for the parts outside the CDR3, the full variable domain is EAGVTQSPTHLIKTRGQQATLRCSPISGHTSVYWYQQALGLGLQFLLWYDEGEERNRGNFPPRFSGRQFPNYSSELNVNALELEDSALYLCASSRMTSGRDTQYFGPGTRLTVL.

The chain is built from TRBV19 and TRBJ1-3, with a weak D call TRBD1 (5 bases). CDR1 and CDR2 (germline): LNHDA, SQIVND (reference sequence). With 5 bases removed from V and 2 bases from J, the gap between germline ends came to 13 bases. The CDR3 length is 15 residues. For the CDR3, the DNA is TGTGCCAGTAGTGCCAGGACAATCGCTGGAAACACCATATATTTT. Its translation: CASSARTIAGNTIYF.

Comment on this clone: Germline is not matched at one junction end, which may reflect a read error. V is TRBV6-1 and J is TRBJ2-2, with TRBD2 identical over 8 bases. Germline V gene sequence: CDR1 MNHNS, CDR2 SASEGT. The CDR3 totals 16 residues. CDR3 in amino acids: CASREESGRMAGELFF. The DNA for the CDR3 is TGTGCCAGCAGAGAAGAAAGCGGGAGAATGGCCGGGGAGCTGTTTTTT.